One and the same sample provided the 15 T cell receptor beta chains below, sequenced in a study of identical twins. One entry per CDR3 protein, called by TCRdb with MiXCR from the 5' RACE reads. The sample includes 550,000 to 700,000 distinct CDR3 sequences, 9.6% of them seen just once. The same data also went into a second study, on yellow fever vaccine responses in identical twins.

Sequencing was done on a sample of PBMCs. All receptors come from a woman under 30 in good health.

This clonotype was recorded a few times. The chain uses TRBV9 and TRBJ2-1; a weak D match, TRBD1 (6 bases). Trimming removed 0 bases from V and 1 base from J, with 8 bases in between. This CDR3 region has 15 residues. CDR1 is SGDLS and CDR2 is YYNGEE in the germline V gene. CDR3 DNA: TGTGCCAGCAGCGTAGGGACAGTTTCCTACAATGAGCAGTTCTTC. It encodes CASSVGTVSYNEQFF.

This clonotype was counted only a few times. The rearrangement joins TRBV5-6 to TRBJ2-5, with 10 bases aligning to TRBD2. The length of the CDR3 is 17 residues. Germline trimming cut 0 bases from V and 4 bases from J; bases unmatched to any gene: 9. Germline V gives CDR1 SGHDT, CDR2 YYEEEE. This chain's CDR3 is CASSLAQGTSDGETQYF. The CDR3 DNA is TGTGCCAGCAGCTTGGCCCAAGGGACTAGCGACGGAGAGACCCAGTACTTC.

There are many counts of this clonotype. The gene calls are TRBV12-3 or TRBV12-4 and TRBJ1-5; 8 bases line up with TRBD1. The trim removed 5 bases at V and 5 bases at J, leaving 5 bases unmatched. This CDR3 comprises 14 residues. CDR3 nucleotides: TGTGCCAGCAGTCCACAGGGGGGCCATCAGCCCCAGCATTTT. Its protein product is CASSPQGGHQPQHF.

The rearrangement uses TRBV12-3 or TRBV12-4 and TRBJ2-1; D gene uncertain. V shed 2 bases and J shed 5 bases, with 7 bases lying between them. The CDR3 runs 13 residues. CDR3 region: CASSLYTDNEQFF. The CDR3 nucleotides read TGTGCCAGCAGTTTATATACGGACAATGAGCAGTTCTTC.

This clonotype has a handful of counts. The rearrangement joins TRBV4-2 to TRBJ2-3; 10 bases are a match to TRBD2. The CDR3 covers 16 residues. Germline-derived CDR1 and CDR2 are LGHNA and YNFKEQ. J lost 4 bases, V lost 4 bases, and 8 bases had no gene match. CDR3 residues: CASSPRASGSSDTQYF. As DNA, the CDR3 is TGTGCCAGCAGCCCCCGGGCTAGCGGGAGCTCAGATACGCAGTATTTT.

This clonotype was observed a handful of times. The chain is built from TRBV5-5 and TRBJ2-1, with D possibly matching TRBD2 (6 bases). Per germline, CDR1 SGHKS and CDR2 YYEKEE (reference sequence). CDR3 length equals 15 residues. Between the trimmed V and J ends, which lost 4 bases and 0 bases, there was a span of 11 bases. The CDR3 DNA is TGTGCCAGCAGCATAGCGGTGAGCTCCTACAATGAGCAGTTCTTC. It is translated as CASSIAVSSYNEQFF.

The chain couples TRBV6-1 to TRBJ2-1, with TRBD1 matching over 9 bases. Trimming cost V 2 bases and J 1 base; bases outside gene matches: 3. Germline lookup yields CDR1 MNHNS and CDR2 SASEGT. CDR3 size: 16 residues. The CDR3: CASSELQGASYNEQFF. The CDR3 region has the DNA TGTGCCAGCAGTGAACTACAGGGGGCTTCCTACAATGAGCAGTTCTTC.

The gene calls are TRBV20-1 and TRBJ2-5; TRBD2 agrees at 7 bases. V was pared by 2 bases and J by 5 bases, with 2 bases of the junction left unmatched. The CDR3 contains 12 residues. CDR1 and CDR2 (germline): DFQATT, SNEGSKA (reference sequence). The CDR3 protein is CSARLGGETQYF. As DNA, the CDR3 is TGCAGTGCTAGACTCGGGGGGGAGACCCAGTACTTC.

This clonotype was detected many times. The chain has TRBV24-1 and TRBJ2-7, with 8 bases fitting TRBD2. Looked up from germline, CDR1 is KGHDR and CDR2 is SFDVKD. The junction had 5 bases not matched to a gene; V was cut back by 3 bases and J by 2 bases. This CDR3 is built from 15 residues. Here the CDR3 reads CATSDSGLAAYEQYF. In DNA form, the CDR3 reads TGTGCCACCAGTGATAGCGGACTAGCAGCCTACGAGCAGTACTTC.

The chain combines TRBV2 with TRBJ2-2, with TRBD1 identical over 7 bases. This CDR3 spans 16 amino acids. Trimming removed 8 bases from V and 4 bases from J; junction bases left unmatched: 13. Germline lookup yields CDR1 SNHLY and CDR2 FYNNEI. This CDR3 is CASWGSQGVSTGELFF. CDR3 sequence (DNA): TGTGCCAGCTGGGGGTCCCAGGGGGTGAGCACCGGGGAGCTGTTTTTT.

This clonotype was picked up a small number of times. The rearrangement uses TRBV24-1 and TRBJ2-1; 8 bases are a match to TRBD1. J was trimmed by 2 bases and V by 9 bases; bases with no gene match: 8. This CDR3 spans 15 amino acids. Germline lookup yields CDR1 KGHDR and CDR2 SFDVKD. The CDR3 region has the DNA TGTGCCACCGCTGACAGGGGCTATCCCTACAATGAGCAGTTCTTC. Encoded protein: CATADRGYPYNEQFF.

This clonotype has more than one count but fewer than ten. The rearrangement links TRBV6-2 or TRBV6-3 to TRBJ2-7; the D gene is possibly TRBD2 (6 bases). CDR3 size: 16 residues. Germline V gives CDR1 MNHEY, CDR2 SVGEGT. Between the trimmed V and J ends, which lost 2 bases and 0 bases, there was a span of 14 bases. CDR3 DNA sequence: TGTGCCAGCAGTTACGACTTTGGGAGGCCCTCCTACGAGCAGTACTTC. Translation gives CASSYDFGRPSYEQYF.

CDR3 DNA sequence: TGCAGTGCCGGGAGTGAGGGAGATACGCAGTATTTT. Translated: CSAGSEGDTQYF. The genes are TRBV20-1 and TRBJ2-3, with D perhaps matching TRBD2 (6 bases). Trimming pared 6 bases from V and 5 bases from J, leaving 12 bases between. CDR3 size: 12 residues. The V gene's germline CDR1 is DFQATT and CDR2 SNEGSKA (reference sequence).

This clonotype was counted only a few times. This sequence joins TRBV27 and TRBJ2-1; 11 bases agree with TRBD2. Germline lookup yields CDR1 MNHEY and CDR2 SMNVEV (reference sequence). Germline trimming cut 6 bases from V and 0 bases from J; bases unmatched to any gene: 4. There are 16 residues in the CDR3. The chain's CDR3 is CASRNGLAGSYNEQFF. The CDR3 coding sequence is TGTGCCAGCAGAAATGGACTAGCGGGCTCCTACAATGAGCAGTTCTTC.

The sample holds a few counts of this clonotype. A much larger clone lies a single base off, so this may be a read error. This chain connects TRBV3-1 to TRBJ2-5; a possible D gene is TRBD1 (5 bases). The germline V and J ends were trimmed by 0 bases and 3 bases, with 5 bases remaining between them. Germline values: CDR1 LGHDT, CDR2 YNNKEL (reference sequence). This CDR3 is built from 13 residues. The CDR3 DNA sequence: TGTGCCAGCAGCCAAGAAGGGGAAGAGACCCAGTACTTC. Translated, it gives CASSQEGEETQYF.